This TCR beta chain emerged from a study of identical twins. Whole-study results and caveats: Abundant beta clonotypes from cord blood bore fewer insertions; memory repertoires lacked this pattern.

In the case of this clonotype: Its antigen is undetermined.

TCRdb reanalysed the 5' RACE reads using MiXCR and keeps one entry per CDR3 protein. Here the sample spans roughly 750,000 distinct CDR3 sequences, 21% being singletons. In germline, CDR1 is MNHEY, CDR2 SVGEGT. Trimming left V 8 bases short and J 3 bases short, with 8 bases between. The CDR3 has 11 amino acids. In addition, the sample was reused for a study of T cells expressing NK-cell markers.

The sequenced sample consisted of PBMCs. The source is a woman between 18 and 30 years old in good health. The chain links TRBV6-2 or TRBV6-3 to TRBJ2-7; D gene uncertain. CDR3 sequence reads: CASGVYYEQYF. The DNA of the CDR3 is TGTGCCAGCGGGGTTTACTACGAGCAGTACTTC.